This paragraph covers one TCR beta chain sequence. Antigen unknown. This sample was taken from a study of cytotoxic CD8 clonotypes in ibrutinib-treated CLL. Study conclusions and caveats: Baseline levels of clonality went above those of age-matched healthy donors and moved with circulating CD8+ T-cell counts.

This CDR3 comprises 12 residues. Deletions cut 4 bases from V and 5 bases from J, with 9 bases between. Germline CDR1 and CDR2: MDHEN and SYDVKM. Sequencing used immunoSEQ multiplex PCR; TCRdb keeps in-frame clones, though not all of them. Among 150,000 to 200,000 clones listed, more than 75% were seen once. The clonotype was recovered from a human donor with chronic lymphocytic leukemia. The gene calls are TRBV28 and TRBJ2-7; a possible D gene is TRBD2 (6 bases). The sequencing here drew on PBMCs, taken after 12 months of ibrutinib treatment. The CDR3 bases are TGTGCCAGCAGTTGGAGGGTCGACGAGCAGTACTTC. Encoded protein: CASSWRVDEQYF.